Presented here are 11 T cell receptor beta chains from one specimen sequenced in a study of T cells in Graves' hyperthyroidism and ophthalmopathy (dated by TCRdb to the late 2010s). Library construction relied on multiplex PCR. Sequenced on an Illumina HiSeq 2000. Amplification of TCR beta CDR3 regions was carried out from RNA transcripts. The first round of RT-PCR for the TCR CDR3 was performed with the HTBI primer set and the Qiagen OneStep RT-PCR kit. TCRdb trimmed public reads at Q25 via fastp, called clones via MiXCR and kept in-frame beta chains. Each entry merges the rows of one CDR3 protein and shows their most common DNA and genes. The sample has some 340,000 distinct CDR3 sequences on record, roughly an eighth of them singletons. Approximately 35% of the sample goes to the ten largest clones. Sequencing was carried out using blood. The receptors were gathered from a woman aged 35 to 49 with Graves' ophthalmopathy.

This clonotype was recorded many times. The DNA for the CDR3 is TGTGCCAGCAGTTTAGTCACAGGGATCGGTGAAAAACTGTTTTTT. Translation: CASSLVTGIGEKLFF. This sequence joins TRBV12-3 or TRBV12-4 and TRBJ1-4, with D perhaps TRBD1 (6 bases). The CDR3 loop spans 15 amino acids. Trimming took off 1 base at V and 7 bases at J, with 13 bases between the two ends.

The rearrangement links TRBV14 to TRBJ2-6; D remains unclear. Trimming left V 1 base short and J 0 bases short, with 7 bases between. This CDR3 has 16 amino acids. CDR1 is SGHDN and CDR2 is FVKESK in the germline V gene. The CDR3 bases are TGTGCCAGCAGCCAAGCGGCTTACTCTGGGGCCAACGTCCTGACTTTC. It translates to CASSQAAYSGANVLTF.

This clonotype has ten or more counts. The V call is TRBV20-1, the J call TRBJ2-3; 13 bases line up with TRBD2. V dropped 0 bases and J dropped 6; count of bases not matched to a gene: 9. Germline V gives CDR1 DFQATT, CDR2 SNEGSKA (reference sequence). The CDR3 has 17 amino acids. DNA of the CDR3: TGCAGTGCTAGAGATCCCACTAGCGGGGGGGGGTCTGATACGCAGTATTTT. It yields the protein CSARDPTSGGGSDTQYF.

At least ten counts were recorded for this clonotype. V and J are TRBV27 and TRBJ1-6; maybe TRBD1 (5 bases). Germline CDR1 is MNHEY and CDR2 is SMNVEV (reference sequence). This CDR3 is 16 amino acids long. V lost 4 bases, J lost 3 bases, and 13 bases lay in between. This chain's CDR3 is CASSSGQNLYNSPLHF. CDR3 nucleotides: TGTGCCAGCAGTTCGGGGCAGAACCTCTATAATTCACCCCTCCACTTT.

The V gene is TRBV30, the J gene TRBJ2-3, with D maybe TRBD2 (5 bases). The V gene's germline CDR1 is GTSNPN and CDR2 SVGIG (reference sequence). The CDR3 contains 13 residues. V shed 1 base and J shed 5 bases, with 10 bases lying between them. This CDR3 is CAWSEDLLDTQYF. The CDR3 DNA follows: TGTGCCTGGAGTGAGGACTTATTAGATACGCAGTATTTT.

This clonotype was recorded at least ten times. The chain recombines TRBV25-1 with TRBJ2-3, with TRBD1 matching over 8 bases. The ends lost 3 bases at V and 6 bases at J; junction bases unmatched: 11. This CDR3 region has 16 residues. Germline V gene lookup returns CDR1 MGHDK and CDR2 SYGVNS. The CDR3 DNA reads TGTGCCAGCAGTGATTTCCCAGGGGGCTACGGGGATACGCAGTATTTT. As protein: CASSDFPGGYGDTQYF.

The sample holds one count of this clonotype. The chain employs TRBV18 and TRBJ2-7; the D gene is possibly TRBD2 (6 bases). Deletions cut 4 bases from V and 7 bases from J, with 17 bases between. Germline V lookup: CDR1 KGHSH, CDR2 LQKENI. The CDR3 loop spans 14 amino acids. The CDR3 sequence is CASSLAREPGEQYF. The CDR3 DNA reads TGTGCCAGCTCACTTGCACGGGAGCCGGGGGAGCAGTACTTC.

This clonotype was counted only a few times. The CDR3 sequence: CAWSVSGTGKGAGQQFF. The CDR3 DNA reads TGTGCCTGGAGTGTATCCGGGACAGGGAAAGGGGCGGGACAGCAGTTCTTC. The chain recombines TRBV30 with TRBJ2-1; the match to TRBD1 covers 9 bases. Germline V lookup: CDR1 GTSNPN, CDR2 SVGIG (reference sequence). This CDR3 comprises 17 residues. The junction had 17 bases not matched to a gene; V was cut back by 0 bases and J by 11 bases.

CDR3 in DNA: TGTGCCAGCAGCCAAGATGGCGCTAGCGGGAGGTACATTCAGTACTTC. Its translation is CASSQDGASGRYIQYF. The rearrangement joins TRBV3-1 to TRBJ2-4; the match to TRBD2 covers 11 bases. CDR1 is LGHDT, CDR2 YNNKEL, per germline (reference sequence). V trimming: 0 bases; J trimming: 8 bases; junction bases outside the gene matches: 6. There are 16 residues in the CDR3.

The chain's CDR3 is CASSLSIRGRGNEQFF. Here the CDR3 DNA reads TGTGCCAGCAGTTTATCCATCCGGGGGCGAGGCAATGAGCAGTTCTTC. This chain connects TRBV27 to TRBJ2-1, with D perhaps given as TRBD1 or TRBD2 (6 bases each). The V end was cut by 0 bases, the J end by 6 bases, with 15 bases between. Germline lookup yields CDR1 MNHEY and CDR2 SMNVEV (reference sequence). CDR3 length equals 16 residues.

The table lists this clonotype with many counts. The rearrangement uses TRBV12-3 or TRBV12-4 and TRBJ2-2; D ambiguous. The CDR3 loop spans 11 amino acids. V shed 6 bases and J shed 9 bases, with 8 bases lying between them. The CDR3 DNA reads TGTGCCAGCAGCGTGTTGTGGGAGCTGTTTTTT. It codes for CASSVLWELFF.